The 18 T cell receptor beta chains below were found in one sample sequenced in a study of blood T cell repertoires in COVID-19. Libraries were prepared by immunoSEQ multiplex PCR; TCRdb keeps only in-frame clonotypes and omits some of them. The table has roughly 75,000 clones, approximately 80% seen once. The sequenced sample consisted of peripheral blood. Receptor source: a man aged 50-60 years with acute or convalescent COVID-19.

The J gene is TRBJ1-1, the V gene TRBV12-5; tentatively, D is TRBD1 (5 bases). CDR1 is LGHNT, CDR2 FRNRAP, per germline. This CDR3 is 16 amino acids long. Deletions cut 0 bases from V and 11 bases from J, with 22 bases between. In DNA, the CDR3 is TGTGCTAGTGGTTTGGTAATCTCGGGGGGTCAGATAACGGCTTTCTTT. Protein product: CASGLVISGGQITAFF.

The gene calls are TRBV27 and TRBJ1-1; D may be TRBD1 (5 bases). Germline V gene lookup returns CDR1 MNHEY and CDR2 SMNVEV (reference sequence). V lost 5 bases, J lost 1 base, and 14 bases lay in between. There are 15 residues in the CDR3. The CDR3 DNA reads as TGTGCCAGCAGTACTCAGACAGCGAGGAACACTGAAGCTTTCTTT. Amino acid sequence: CASSTQTARNTEAFF.

The V call is TRBV4-3, the J call TRBJ1-2; TRBD1 is a possible D gene (6 bases). Between the trimmed V and J ends, which lost 6 bases and 0 bases, there was a span of 17 bases. Germline V gives CDR1 LGHNA, CDR2 YSLEER. The CDR3 sequence is 16 residues long. CDR3 sequence: CASSPTGQSANYGYTF. Here the CDR3 DNA reads TGCGCCAGCAGTCCAACAGGACAGTCTGCTAACTATGGCTACACCTTC.

The V gene is TRBV7-9, the J gene TRBJ1-1, with TRBD1 matching over 7 bases. The germline CDR1 and CDR2 sequences are SEHNR and FQNEAQ (reference sequence). CDR3 size: 12 residues. V dropped 4 bases and J dropped 5; count of bases not matched to a gene: 1. The CDR3 sequence: CASSSTGTEAFF. CDR3 nucleotides: TGTGCCAGCAGCTCGACAGGGACTGAAGCTTTCTTT. Full variable domain (rest looked up from reference TRBV7-9 and TRBJ1-1): DTGVSQNPRHKITKRGQNVTFRCDPISEHNRLYWYRQTLGQGPEFLTYFQNEAQLEKSRLLSDRFSAERPKGSFSTLEIQRTEQGDSAMYLCASSSTGTEAFFGQGTRLTVV.

This clone occurred once. The chain carries TRBV3-1 (or the pseudogene TRBV3-2) and TRBJ1-2; no definite D call. This CDR3 is 15 amino acids long. Trimming cost V 0 bases and J 7 bases, with 15 bases left between them. CDR1 and CDR2 (germline): LGHDT, YNNKEL (reference sequence). CDR3 region: CASSQESVYRSGYTF. The DNA of the CDR3 is TGTGCCAGCAGCCAAGAGTCGGTCTATCGGAGTGGCTACACCTTC.

This clone was seen more than once but under ten times. The CDR3 loop reads CATSRETVETQYF. CDR3 nucleotide sequence: TGTGCCACCAGCAGAGAGACAGTAGAGACCCAGTACTTC. This chain links TRBV15 with TRBJ2-5, with D tentatively TRBD1 (5 bases). V gave up 0 bases and J gave up 4 bases, with 6 bases separating them. This CDR3 has 13 residues. The V gene's germline CDR1 is LNHNV and CDR2 YYDKDF (reference sequence).

V gene TRBV5-1 combines with J gene TRBJ2-1, with 7 nucleotides matching TRBD1. Germline-derived CDR1 and CDR2 are SGHRS and YFSETQ. V shed 4 bases and J 5 bases; nucleotides not matched to a gene: 9. There are 15 residues in the CDR3. The CDR3 DNA reads as TGCGCCAGCAGCGCAGGGACAGCCTTGAACAATGAGCAGTTCTTC. Its protein product is CASSAGTALNNEQFF. Together with reference TRBV5-1 and TRBJ2-1, the CDR3 gives the full variable domain: KAGVTQTPRYLIKTRGQQVTLSCSPISGHRSVSWYQQTPGQGLQFLFEYFSETQRNKGNFPGRFSGRQFSNSRSEMNVSTLELGDSALYLCASSAGTALNNEQFFGPGTRLTVL.

The chain is built from TRBV29-1 and TRBJ1-1, with a weak D call TRBD1 (5 bases). V was cut by 0 bases and J by 11 bases, with 7 bases left in between. The CDR3 consists of 10 residues. The germline V gene encodes CDR1 SQVTM and CDR2 ANQGSEA. The CDR3 sequence: CSVEEGAAFF. In DNA, the CDR3 is TGCAGCGTTGAAGAAGGGGCTGCTTTCTTT. The full variable domain, in which reference TRBV29-1 and TRBJ1-1 provide the parts outside the CDR3, is SAVISQKPSRDICQRGTSLTIQCQVDSQVTMMFWYRQQPGQSLTLIATANQGSEATYESGFVIDKFPISRPNLTFSTLTVSNMSPEDSSIYLCSVEEGAAFFGQGTRLTVV.

This chain links TRBV12-3 or TRBV12-4 with TRBJ1-5; D gene uncertain. V lost 4 bases to trimming and J lost 7 bases, with 11 bases between them. CDR3 length equals 13 residues. The CDR3 DNA reads as TGTGCCAGCAGTTGGGCCGACAAACAGCCCCAGCATTTT. Its translation is CASSWADKQPQHF.

This chain uses TRBV24-1 with TRBJ2-3, with a weak D call TRBD1 (6 bases). Per the germline V gene, CDR1 is KGHDR and CDR2 is SFDVKD. The CDR3 covers 16 residues. V was shortened by 4 bases and J by 1 base, with 14 bases between the two germline ends. In nucleotides, the CDR3 is TGTGCCACCAGTGACCCGGACAGAGGAGGCACAGATACGCAGTATTTT. It codes for CATSDPDRGGTDTQYF.

This sequence joins TRBV10-3 and TRBJ1-2; 10 nucleotides agree with TRBD1. In germline, CDR1 is ENHRY, CDR2 SYGVKD. Trimming removed 5 bases from V and 5 bases from J; junction bases left unmatched: 5. The CDR3 runs to 14 residues. The CDR3 nucleotides are TGTGCCATCAGTTCGGACAGGGGGGGATATGGCTACACCTTC. This sequence encodes CAISSDRGGYGYTF.

V is TRBV4-3 and J is TRBJ1-3; D gene unclear. Trimming pared 0 bases from V and 3 bases from J, leaving 9 bases between. The germline V gene encodes CDR1 LGHNA and CDR2 YSLEER. The CDR3 contains 15 residues. CDR3 region: CASSQDPGNGNTIYF. The CDR3 bases are TGCGCCAGCAGCCAAGATCCGGGGAATGGAAACACCATATATTTT.

The chain uses TRBV5-6 and TRBJ1-1, with D unclear. V lost 4 bases and J lost 1, with 11 bases in between. The CDR3 sequence is 14 residues long. Germline assignment: CDR1 SGHDT and CDR2 YYEEEE. The CDR3 region is CASSLPVSNTEAFF. The CDR3 DNA reads as TGTGCCAGCAGCCTCCCAGTGTCGAACACTGAAGCTTTCTTT.

Turning to this clone: One junction end disagrees with the germline gene, perhaps due to a read error. The V and J genes are TRBV11-2 and TRBJ1-1; D is unresolved. CDR1 and CDR2 (germline): SGHAT, FQNNGV. This CDR3 is 12 amino acids long. The CDR3 here is CASSLDPRPAGF. CDR3 DNA: TGTGCCAGCAGCTTAGATCCCAGACCCGCGGGGTTT.

The chain carries TRBV7-9 and TRBJ1-1, with 7 bases matching TRBD1. This CDR3 region has 16 residues. CDR1 is SEHNR, CDR2 FQNEAQ, per germline (reference sequence). Losses at the gene ends were 5 bases for V and 4 bases for J; bases not matched to a gene: 13. The CDR3 loop is CASSPDRAKLGTEAFF. The DNA for the CDR3 is TGTGCCAGCAGCCCTGACAGGGCGAAGCTGGGCACTGAAGCTTTCTTT.

This chain links TRBV7-2 with TRBJ2-1; TRBD2 matches 7 bases. V lost 4 bases and J lost 9; bases outside the gene matches: 9. The CDR3 has 14 residues. CDR1 and CDR2 from the germline V gene are SGHTA and FQGNSA. The CDR3 here is CASSSGGGSGEQFF. CDR3 nucleotide sequence: TGTGCCAGCAGCTCCGGCGGGGGATCTGGTGAGCAGTTCTTC.

The gene calls are TRBV10-3 and TRBJ2-1, with 7 bases matching TRBD1. V shed 5 bases and J 5 bases; nucleotides not matched to a gene: 9. Germline V lookup: CDR1 ENHRY, CDR2 SYGVKD. CDR3 length: 15 residues. CDR3: CAISKQGSVHNEQFF. In DNA form, the CDR3 reads TGTGCCATCAGTAAACAGGGGTCGGTCCACAATGAGCAGTTCTTC.

This clone occurred once. The chain couples TRBV7-2 to TRBJ2-1; 10 nucleotides match TRBD2. Germline assignment: CDR1 SGHTA and CDR2 FQGNSA. This CDR3 comprises 17 residues. CDR3 DNA: TGTGCTACCGCCGTGGGTAGCGGGGGGCTCGGCTACAATGAGCAGTTCTTC. Amino acid sequence: CATAVGSGGLGYNEQFF.